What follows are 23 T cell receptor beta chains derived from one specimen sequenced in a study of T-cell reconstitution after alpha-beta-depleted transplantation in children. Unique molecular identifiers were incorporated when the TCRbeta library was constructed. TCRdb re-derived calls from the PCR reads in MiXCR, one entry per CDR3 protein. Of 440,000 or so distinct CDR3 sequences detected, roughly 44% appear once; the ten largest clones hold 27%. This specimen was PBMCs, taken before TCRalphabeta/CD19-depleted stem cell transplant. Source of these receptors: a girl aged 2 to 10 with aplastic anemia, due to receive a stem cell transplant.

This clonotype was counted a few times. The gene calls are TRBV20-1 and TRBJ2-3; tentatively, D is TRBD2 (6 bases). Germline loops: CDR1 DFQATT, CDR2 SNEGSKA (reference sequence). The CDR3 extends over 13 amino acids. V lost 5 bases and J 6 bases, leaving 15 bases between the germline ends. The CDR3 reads CSALSGSGDTQYF. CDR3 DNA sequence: TGCAGTGCTCTTAGCGGATCCGGGGATACGCAGTATTTT.

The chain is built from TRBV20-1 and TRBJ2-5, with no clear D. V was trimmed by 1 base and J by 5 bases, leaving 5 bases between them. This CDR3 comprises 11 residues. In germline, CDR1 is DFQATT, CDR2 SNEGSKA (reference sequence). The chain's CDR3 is CSARVSETQYF. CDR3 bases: TGCAGTGCTAGAGTATCGGAGACCCAGTACTTC.

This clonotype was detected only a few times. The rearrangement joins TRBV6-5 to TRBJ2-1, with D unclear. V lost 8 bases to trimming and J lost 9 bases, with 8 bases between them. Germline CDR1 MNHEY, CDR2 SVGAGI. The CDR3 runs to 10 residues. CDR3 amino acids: CASGWSEQFF. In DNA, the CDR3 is TGTGCCAGCGGGTGGAGTGAGCAGTTCTTC.

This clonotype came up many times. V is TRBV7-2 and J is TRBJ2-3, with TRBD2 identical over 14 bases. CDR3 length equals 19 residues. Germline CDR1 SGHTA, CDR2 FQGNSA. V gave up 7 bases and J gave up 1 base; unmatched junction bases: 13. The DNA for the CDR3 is TGTGCCAGCACCTCGGCGCGACTAGCGGGAGGGCTCCGCACAGATACGCAGTATTTT. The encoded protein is CASTSARLAGGLRTDTQYF.

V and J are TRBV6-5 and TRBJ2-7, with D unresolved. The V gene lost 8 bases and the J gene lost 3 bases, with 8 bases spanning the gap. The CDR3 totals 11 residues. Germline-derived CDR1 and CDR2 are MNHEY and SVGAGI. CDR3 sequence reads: CASGPSYEQYF. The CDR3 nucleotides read TGTGCCAGCGGGCCCAGCTACGAGCAGTACTTC.

The CDR3 bases are TGTGCCAGCAGTCCTTCAGCGGGGTACACAGATACGCAGTATTTT. Amino acid sequence: CASSPSAGYTDTQYF. The rearrangement uses TRBV12-3 or TRBV12-4 and TRBJ2-3; 7 positions agree with TRBD2. CDR3 length: 15 residues. With 5 bases clipped from V and 2 bases from J, the junction kept 7 bases outside the gene matches.

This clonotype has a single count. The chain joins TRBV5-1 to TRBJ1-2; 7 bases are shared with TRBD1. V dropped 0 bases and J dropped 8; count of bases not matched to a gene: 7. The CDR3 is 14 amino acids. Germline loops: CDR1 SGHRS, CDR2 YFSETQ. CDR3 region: CASSLEGGAEGYTF. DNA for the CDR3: TGCGCCAGCAGCTTGGAAGGGGGCGCTGAAGGCTACACCTTC.

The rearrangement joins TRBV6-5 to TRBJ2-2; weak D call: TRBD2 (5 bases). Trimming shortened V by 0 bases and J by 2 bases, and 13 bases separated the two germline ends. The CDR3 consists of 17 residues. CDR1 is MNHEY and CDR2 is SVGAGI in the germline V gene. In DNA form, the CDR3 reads TGTGCCAGCAGTTACTCCCAAGGCCGGGGAAACACCGGGGAGCTGTTTTTT. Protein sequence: CASSYSQGRGNTGELFF.

The CDR3 DNA reads as TGTGCCAGCAGCCCTTTACTAGCGGGAGCAAATGAGCAGTTCTTC. This translates into CASSPLLAGANEQFF. This chain joins TRBV28 and TRBJ2-1; 11 nucleotides line up with TRBD2. Trimming removed 6 bases from V and 7 bases from J; junction bases left unmatched: 8. The CDR3 is 15 residues long. Germline CDR1 is MDHEN and CDR2 is SYDVKM.

The CDR3 here is CASTGDGFQPQHF. The CDR3 nucleotides are TGTGCCAGCACCGGCGACGGTTTTCAGCCCCAGCATTTT. This chain joins TRBV12-3 or TRBV12-4 and TRBJ1-5; D not resolved. This CDR3 has 13 amino acids. V was pared by 7 bases and J by 6 bases, with 13 bases between.

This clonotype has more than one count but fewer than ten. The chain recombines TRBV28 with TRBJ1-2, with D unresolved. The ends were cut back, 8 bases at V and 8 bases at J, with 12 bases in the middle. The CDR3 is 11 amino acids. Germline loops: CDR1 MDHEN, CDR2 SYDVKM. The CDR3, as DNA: TGTGCCAGCGGGAATGGTTACGGCTACACCTTC. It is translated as CASGNGYGYTF.

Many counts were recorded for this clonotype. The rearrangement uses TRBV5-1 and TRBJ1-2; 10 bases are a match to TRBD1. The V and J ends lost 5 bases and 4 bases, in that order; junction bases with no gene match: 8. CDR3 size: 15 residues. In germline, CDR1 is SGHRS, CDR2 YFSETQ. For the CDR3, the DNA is TGCGCCAGCAGTACCGGGACAGGGGCTACCTATGGCTACACCTTC. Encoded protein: CASSTGTGATYGYTF.

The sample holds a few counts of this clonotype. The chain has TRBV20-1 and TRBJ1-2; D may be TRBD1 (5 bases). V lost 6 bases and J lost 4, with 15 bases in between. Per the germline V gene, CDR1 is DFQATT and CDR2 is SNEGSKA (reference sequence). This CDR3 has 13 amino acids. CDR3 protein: CSASPRASYGYTF. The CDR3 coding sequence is TGCAGTGCGAGTCCCAGGGCCTCCTATGGCTACACCTTC.

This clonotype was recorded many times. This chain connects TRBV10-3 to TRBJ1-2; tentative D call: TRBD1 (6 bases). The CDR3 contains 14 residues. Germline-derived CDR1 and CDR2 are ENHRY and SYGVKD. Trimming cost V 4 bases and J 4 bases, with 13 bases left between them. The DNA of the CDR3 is TGTGCCATCAGTGCAGACAGGTCTCGCTATGGCTACACCTTC. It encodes CAISADRSRYGYTF.

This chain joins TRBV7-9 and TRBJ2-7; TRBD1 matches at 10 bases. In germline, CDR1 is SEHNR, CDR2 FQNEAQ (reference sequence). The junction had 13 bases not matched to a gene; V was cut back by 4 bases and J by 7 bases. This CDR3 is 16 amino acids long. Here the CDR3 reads CASSSGTGDRAGEQYF. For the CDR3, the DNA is TGTGCCAGCAGCTCCGGGACAGGGGATCGCGCGGGGGAGCAGTACTTC.

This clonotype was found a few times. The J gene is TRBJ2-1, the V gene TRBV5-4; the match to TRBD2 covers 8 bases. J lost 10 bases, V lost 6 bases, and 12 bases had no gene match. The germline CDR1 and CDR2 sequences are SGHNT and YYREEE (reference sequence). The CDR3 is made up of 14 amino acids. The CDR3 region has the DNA TGTGCCAGCACTCCCACGGGGGGGGCGGAAGAGCAGTTCTTC. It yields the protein CASTPTGGAEEQFF.

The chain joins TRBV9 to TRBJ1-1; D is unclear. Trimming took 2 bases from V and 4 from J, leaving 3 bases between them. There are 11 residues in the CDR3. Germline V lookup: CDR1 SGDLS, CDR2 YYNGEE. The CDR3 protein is CASSVVTEAFF. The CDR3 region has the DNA TGTGCCAGCAGCGTTGTCACTGAAGCTTTCTTT.

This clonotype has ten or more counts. The CDR3 protein is CASSVVAGGEQFF. CDR3 in DNA: TGTGCCAGCAGTGTAGTAGCGGGAGGCGAGCAGTTCTTC. The chain has TRBV14 and TRBJ2-1; 10 nucleotides line up with TRBD2. Germline V gene data show CDR1 as SGHDN and CDR2 as FVKESK. The CDR3 runs to 13 residues. The V and J ends lost 6 bases and 10 bases, in that order; junction bases with no gene match: 6.

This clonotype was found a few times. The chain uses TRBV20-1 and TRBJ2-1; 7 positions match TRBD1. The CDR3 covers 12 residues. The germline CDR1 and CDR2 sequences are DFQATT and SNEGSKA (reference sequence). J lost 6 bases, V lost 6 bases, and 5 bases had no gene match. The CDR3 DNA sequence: TGCAGTGCCCTGGGACAGCCCAATGAGCAGTTCTTC. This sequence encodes CSALGQPNEQFF.

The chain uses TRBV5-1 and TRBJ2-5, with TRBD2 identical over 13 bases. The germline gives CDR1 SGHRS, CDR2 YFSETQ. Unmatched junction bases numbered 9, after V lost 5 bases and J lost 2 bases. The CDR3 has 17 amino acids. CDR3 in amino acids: CASRFSGLAGPQETQYF. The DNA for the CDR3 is TGCGCCAGCAGGTTTTCGGGACTAGCGGGACCTCAAGAGACCCAGTACTTC.

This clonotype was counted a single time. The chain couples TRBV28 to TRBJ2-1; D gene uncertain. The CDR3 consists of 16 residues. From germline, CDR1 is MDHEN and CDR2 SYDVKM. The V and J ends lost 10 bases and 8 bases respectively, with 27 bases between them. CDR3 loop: CATNSGPPQEWDEQFF. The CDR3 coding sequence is TGTGCCACCAATTCAGGACCACCTCAAGAATGGGATGAGCAGTTCTTC.

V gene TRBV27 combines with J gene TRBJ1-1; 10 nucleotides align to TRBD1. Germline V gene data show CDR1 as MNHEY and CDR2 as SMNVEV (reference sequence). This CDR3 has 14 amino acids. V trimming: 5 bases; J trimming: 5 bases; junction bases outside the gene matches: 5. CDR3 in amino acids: CASSRTGGITEAFF. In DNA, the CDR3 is TGTGCCAGCAGTAGGACAGGGGGAATAACTGAAGCTTTCTTT.

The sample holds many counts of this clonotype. This chain's CDR3 is CSVEDLRSGGDYEQYF. CDR3 DNA sequence: TGCAGCGTTGAAGATCTTAGGAGTGGAGGAGACTACGAGCAGTACTTC. The gene calls are TRBV29-1 and TRBJ2-7; maybe TRBD2 (5 bases). V was pared by 0 bases and J by 3 bases, with 18 bases between. Germline CDR1 and CDR2: SQVTM and ANQGSEA. The CDR3 consists of 16 residues.